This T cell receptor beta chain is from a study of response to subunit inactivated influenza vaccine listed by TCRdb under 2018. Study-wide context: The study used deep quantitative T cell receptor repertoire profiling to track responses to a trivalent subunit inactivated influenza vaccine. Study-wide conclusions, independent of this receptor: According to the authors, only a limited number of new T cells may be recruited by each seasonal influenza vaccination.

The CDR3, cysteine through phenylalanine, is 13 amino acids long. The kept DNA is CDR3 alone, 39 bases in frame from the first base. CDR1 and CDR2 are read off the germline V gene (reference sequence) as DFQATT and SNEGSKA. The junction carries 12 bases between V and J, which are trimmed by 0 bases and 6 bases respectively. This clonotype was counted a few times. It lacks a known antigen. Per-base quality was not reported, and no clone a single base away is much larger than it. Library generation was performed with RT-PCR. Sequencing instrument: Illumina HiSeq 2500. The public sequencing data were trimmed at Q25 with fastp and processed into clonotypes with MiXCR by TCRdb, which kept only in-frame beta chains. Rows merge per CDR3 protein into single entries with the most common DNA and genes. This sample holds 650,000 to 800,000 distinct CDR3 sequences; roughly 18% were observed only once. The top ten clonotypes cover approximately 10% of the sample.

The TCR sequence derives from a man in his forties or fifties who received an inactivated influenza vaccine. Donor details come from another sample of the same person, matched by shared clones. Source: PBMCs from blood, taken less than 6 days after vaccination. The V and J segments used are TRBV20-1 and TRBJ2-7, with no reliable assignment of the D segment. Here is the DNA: TGCAGTGCTAGAGAGTCCCCCTCGGGCGAGCAGTACTTC. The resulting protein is CSARESPSGEQYF.